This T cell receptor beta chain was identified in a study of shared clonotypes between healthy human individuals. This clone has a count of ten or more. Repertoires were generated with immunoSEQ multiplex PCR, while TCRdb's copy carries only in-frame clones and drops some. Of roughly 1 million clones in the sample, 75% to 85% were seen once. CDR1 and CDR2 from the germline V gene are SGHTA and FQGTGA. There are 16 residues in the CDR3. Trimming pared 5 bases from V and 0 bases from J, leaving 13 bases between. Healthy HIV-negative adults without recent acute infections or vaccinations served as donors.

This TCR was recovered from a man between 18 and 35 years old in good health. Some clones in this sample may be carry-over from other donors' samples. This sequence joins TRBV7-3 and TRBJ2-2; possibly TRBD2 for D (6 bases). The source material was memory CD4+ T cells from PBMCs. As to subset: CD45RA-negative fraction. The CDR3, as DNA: TGTGCCAGCAGCCAGGCGGGCGGGACGAACACCGGGGAGCTGTTTTTT. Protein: CASSQAGGTNTGELFF.